This T cell receptor beta chain appears in the sequencing data of a study of cytomegalovirus exposure and HLA in healthy donors. CDR3 size: 15 residues. The V end lost 2 bases, the J end lost 4 bases, and 12 bases lay between the germline ends. Germline V gives CDR1 LNHDA, CDR2 SQIVND (reference sequence). General study findings and limits: Three CMV-associated chains proved CMV antigen-specific in vitro.

The PCR was carried out with 60 Vbeta primers and 13 Jbeta primers. Libraries were prepared by immunoSEQ multiplex PCR; TCRdb keeps only in-frame clonotypes and omits some of them. The profile covers approximately 110,000 clones, with over 60% appearing a single time and 3.7% taken by the ten largest. Details on this clone: What it binds is unknown.

The chain joins TRBV19 to TRBJ1-5; D may be TRBD1 (5 bases). The sample consisted of PBMCs. The receptor's source is a human donor in good health. CDR3 DNA sequence: TGTGCCAGTAGTATATGGCAGGGAGGAAATCAGCCCCAGCATTTT. Protein sequence: CASSIWQGGNQPQHF.